These 32 T cell receptor beta chains were sequenced from one sample in a study of T cells in Graves' hyperthyroidism and ophthalmopathy. The investigators amplified TCR beta CDR3 regions from RNA transcripts. The HTBI set primed first-round TCR CDR3 RT-PCR. TCRdb re-derived calls from the multiplex PCR reads in MiXCR, one entry per CDR3 protein. The sample shows hundreds of thousands of distinct CDR3 sequences, roughly 20% of them seen only once. The material sequenced was blood. The receptors derive from a man aged 25-45 years with Graves' ophthalmopathy.

In its sample, this clonotype was seen many times. V is TRBV5-1 and J is TRBJ1-1, with 9 bases fitting TRBD1. V was clipped by 3 bases and J by 7 bases; unmatched bases: 10. Per the germline V gene, CDR1 is SGHRS and CDR2 is YFSETQ. The CDR3 totals 15 residues. The CDR3 here is CASSYFGQGSDEAFF. CDR3 sequence (DNA): TGCGCCAGCAGCTATTTCGGACAGGGGAGTGATGAAGCTTTCTTT.

This clonotype was recorded at least ten times. The V gene is TRBV7-9, the J gene TRBJ1-1; tentative D call: TRBD1 (6 bases). Germline loops: CDR1 SEHNR, CDR2 FQNEAQ (reference sequence). This CDR3 contains 14 residues. Trimming removed 8 bases from V and 4 bases from J, with 17 bases in between. The DNA of the CDR3 is TGTGCCAGCCAGCTGGACAGCTTGAGCACTGAAGCTTTCTTT. Its translation is CASQLDSLSTEAFF.

This clonotype was seen ten or more times. The genes are TRBV5-1 and TRBJ1-2, with TRBD1 matching over 8 bases. Germline trimming cut 3 bases from V and 6 bases from J; bases unmatched to any gene: 7. CDR3 size: 14 residues. Germline V gene lookup returns CDR1 SGHRS and CDR2 YFSETQ. CDR3: CASSSRQGKDGYTF. The DNA of the CDR3 is TGCGCCAGCAGCTCCCGACAGGGGAAAGATGGCTACACCTTC.

This clonotype turned up a few times. The chain couples TRBV20-1 to TRBJ1-1; 10 positions agree with TRBD1. The trim removed 6 bases at V and 10 bases at J, leaving 5 bases unmatched. The length of the CDR3 is 11 residues. Looked up from germline, CDR1 is DFQATT and CDR2 is SNEGSKA (reference sequence). As DNA, the CDR3 is TGCAGTGCACTCCGGGACAGGGGAGCTTTCTTT. Translating it yields CSALRDRGAFF.

This chain joins TRBV30 and TRBJ2-2; TRBD1 matches 10 bases. Per germline, CDR1 GTSNPN and CDR2 SVGIG (reference sequence). V shed 7 bases and J 5 bases; nucleotides not matched to a gene: 10. This CDR3 is built from 15 residues. This CDR3 reads CASPRTGGETGELFF. The CDR3 nucleotides are TGTGCCTCCCCAAGGACAGGGGGGGAAACCGGGGAGCTGTTTTTT. The variable domain in full, completed from reference TRBV30 and TRBJ2-2, reads SQTIHQWPATLVQPVGSPLSLECTVEGTSNPNLYWYRQAAGRGLQLLFYSVGIGQISSEVPQNLSASRPQDRQFILSSKKLLLSDSGFYLCASPRTGGETGELFFGEGSRLTVL.

Here the CDR3 DNA reads TGTGCCAGCAGCCTAGGGACTAGCGGGTTTTACAATGAGCAGTTCTTC. Its protein product is CASSLGTSGFYNEQFF. The V and J genes are TRBV6-1 and TRBJ2-1; 12 bases align to TRBD2. The J segment lost 4 bases and the V segment lost 6 bases, leaving 7 bases of the junction unmatched. The CDR3 loop spans 16 amino acids. In germline, CDR1 is MNHNS, CDR2 SASEGT.

In its sample, this clonotype was seen many times. The rearrangement links TRBV30 to TRBJ2-5; 7 bases fit TRBD1. This CDR3 is 14 amino acids long. Germline lookup yields CDR1 GTSNPN and CDR2 SVGIG (reference sequence). Trimming at V came to 5 bases and at J to 5 bases, leaving 11 bases not matched to a gene. In DNA, the CDR3 is TGTGCCTGGGCGCTCATGACAGGGACCGAGACCCAGTACTTC. Translating it yields CAWALMTGTETQYF.

This clonotype was detected ten times or more. V and J are TRBV29-1 and TRBJ1-1, with D maybe TRBD1 (5 bases). This CDR3 is 13 amino acids long. Germline loops: CDR1 SQVTM, CDR2 ANQGSEA. Trimming took 3 bases from V and 4 from J, leaving 12 bases between them. The CDR3 DNA sequence: TGCAGCGTTGAGGGCGCCCAGGGCACTGAAGCTTTCTTT. It encodes CSVEGAQGTEAFF.

This clonotype was seen repeatedly, ten times or more. The rearrangement links TRBV29-1 to TRBJ1-1; no clear D gene. Germline CDR1 is SQVTM and CDR2 is ANQGSEA. The V end lost 6 bases, the J end lost 0 bases, and 11 bases lay between the germline ends. The CDR3 is 13 residues long. CDR3: CSVQTTMNTEAFF. The CDR3 DNA reads as TGCAGCGTCCAAACTACCATGAACACTGAAGCTTTCTTT.

CDR3 nucleotides: TGTGCCAGCAGCCCCGGAGAGGGTGGGGTCGAGCAGTACTTC. It is translated as CASSPGEGGVEQYF. The chain carries TRBV9 and TRBJ2-7, with D possibly being TRBD2 (5 bases). Germline V gene data show CDR1 as SGDLS and CDR2 as YYNGEE. Trimming cost V 4 bases and J 6 bases, with 17 bases left between them. This CDR3 has 14 residues.

Concerning this clonotype: This may be a read error: a much more frequent sequence differs by one nucleotide. This chain uses TRBV7-9 with TRBJ2-1; perhaps TRBD2 as D (5 bases). Germline V CDR1 and CDR2: SEHNR, FQNEAQ (reference sequence). The CDR3 consists of 14 residues. The CDR3 is CVSSLEGRYNEQFF. The CDR3 nucleotides are TGTGTCAGCAGCTTAGAGGGCCGCTACAATGAGCAGTTCTTC.

The rearrangement joins TRBV19 to TRBJ1-1; perhaps TRBD1 as D (5 bases). The CDR3 is 14 residues long. Germline V gene sequence: CDR1 LNHDA, CDR2 SQIVND (reference sequence). V was clipped by 5 bases and J by 5 bases, with 15 bases between them. CDR3 residues: CASSELRGRTEAFF. CDR3 nucleotide sequence: TGTGCCAGTAGTGAGTTGCGGGGGAGGACTGAAGCTTTCTTT.

The rearrangement uses TRBV7-6 and TRBJ2-1, with TRBD2 matching over 8 bases. This CDR3 comprises 16 residues. Germline-derived CDR1 and CDR2 are SGHVS and FNYEAQ. V was clipped by 2 bases and J by 1 base; unmatched bases: 4. CDR3 bases: TGTGCCAGCAGCTTAACAGCGGGAGAGTCCTACAATGAGCAGTTCTTC. This gives the protein CASSLTAGESYNEQFF.

This sequence joins TRBV6-1 and TRBJ1-5; 7 bases are a match to TRBD1. Per the germline V gene, CDR1 is MNHNS and CDR2 is SASEGT. The CDR3 runs 13 residues. J lost 7 bases, V lost 8 bases, and 8 bases had no gene match. In DNA, the CDR3 is TGTGCCAGCTCGACAGGGCTTCGGCAGCCCCAGCATTTT. Amino acid sequence: CASSTGLRQPQHF.

In this sample, this clonotype turned up a few times. CDR3: CASSLGLFSTGELFF. CDR3 coding DNA: TGTGCCAGCAGTTTGGGGCTCTTTAGCACCGGGGAGCTGTTTTTT. The J gene is TRBJ2-2, the V gene TRBV28; D might be TRBD1 (5 bases). V was clipped by 3 bases and J by 4 bases, with 12 bases between them. CDR1 is MDHEN and CDR2 is SYDVKM in the germline V gene. The CDR3 extends over 15 amino acids.

The J gene is TRBJ2-3, the V gene TRBV5-4; D ambiguous. Looked up from germline, CDR1 is SGHNT and CDR2 is YYREEE (reference sequence). CDR3 size: 15 residues. The ends were cut back, 0 bases at V and 4 bases at J, with 12 bases in the middle. CDR3 DNA sequence: TGTGCCAGCAGCTTGGGGACCGTGCGTCCAGATACGCAGTATTTT. It codes for CASSLGTVRPDTQYF.

This clonotype showed up just a few times. The chain is built from TRBV29-1 and TRBJ2-1, with 15 bases lining up with TRBD2. There are 17 residues in the CDR3. The germline gives CDR1 SQVTM, CDR2 ANQGSEA. With V trimmed by 1 base and J by 3 bases, 4 bases remained unmatched. This CDR3 reads CSVEGTSGRAVYNEQFF. The CDR3 bases are TGCAGCGTTGAAGGGACTAGCGGGAGGGCCGTCTACAATGAGCAGTTCTTC.

This clonotype has a count of ten or more. The gene calls are TRBV20-1 and TRBJ2-7, with 12 bases identical to TRBD2. In germline, CDR1 is DFQATT, CDR2 SNEGSKA (reference sequence). This CDR3 spans 15 amino acids. J was trimmed by 6 bases and V by 2 bases; bases with no gene match: 8. The CDR3 nucleotides are TGCAGTGCTAGACCCCGACTAGCGGGAGCTCTCGAGCAGTACTTC. Its protein is CSARPRLAGALEQYF.

This clonotype turned up a few times. J is TRBJ2-7 and V is TRBV4-1; D is ambiguous. The V end was cut by 4 bases, the J end by 4 bases, with 11 bases between. Germline V gives CDR1 MGHRA, CDR2 YSYEKL. The CDR3 is 13 residues long. This CDR3 is CASSPLTEYEQYF. The CDR3 DNA sequence: TGCGCCAGCAGCCCATTAACAGAATACGAGCAGTACTTC.

The rearrangement links TRBV15 to TRBJ2-4, with D possibly matching TRBD2 (5 bases). The CDR3 is made up of 16 amino acids. CDR1 is LNHNV, CDR2 YYDKDF, per germline (reference sequence). The V end was cut by 5 bases, the J end by 3 bases, with 17 bases between. The CDR3 DNA reads TGTGCCACCAGCTTCCCGGTGAGGGCGGGCAAAAACATTCAGTACTTC. Protein: CATSFPVRAGKNIQYF.

The sample holds many counts of this clonotype. One end of the junction is discordant with germline, which a read error may explain. The CDR3, as DNA: TGTGCCAGCAGCCGGGGCCTCTCCTCCTACGAGCAGTACTTC. It yields the protein CASSRGLSSYEQYF. The rearrangement joins TRBV10-1 to TRBJ2-7; D may correspond to TRBD1 or TRBD2 (5 bases each). The V gene's germline CDR1 is WNHNN and CDR2 SYGVQD (reference sequence). This CDR3 has 14 amino acids.

This sequence joins TRBV20-1 and TRBJ2-7; TRBD2 matches at 12 bases. This CDR3 spans 14 amino acids. V shed 4 bases and J 1 base; nucleotides not matched to a gene: 2. Germline CDR1 is DFQATT and CDR2 is SNEGSKA (reference sequence). CDR3 protein: CSAKGLAGSYEQYF. CDR3 nucleotides: TGCAGTGCTAAGGGACTAGCGGGTTCCTACGAGCAGTACTTC.

This clonotype was observed at least ten times. This chain links TRBV6-2 or TRBV6-3 with TRBJ1-2; D is ambiguous. Germline CDR1 reads MNHEY; CDR2 reads SVGEGT. The CDR3 contains 13 residues. Trimming shortened V by 6 bases and J by 4 bases, and 12 bases separated the two germline ends. CDR3 protein: CASRDTASYGYTF. CDR3 nucleotide sequence: TGTGCCAGCAGAGACACGGCCTCCTATGGCTACACCTTC.

The table lists this clonotype with many counts. This chain joins TRBV5-1 and TRBJ2-2, with D possibly being TRBD2 (5 bases). This CDR3 is 14 amino acids long. The V gene lost 7 bases and the J gene lost 4 bases, with 14 bases spanning the gap. The germline CDR1 and CDR2 sequences are SGHRS and YFSETQ. The CDR3 region has the DNA TGCGCCAGCTACAGCGGTGCGGGCACCGGGGAGCTGTTTTTT. Amino acids: CASYSGAGTGELFF.

There are a few counts of this clonotype. The rearrangement links TRBV10-3 to TRBJ2-3; D is undetermined. CDR3 length equals 13 residues. CDR1 and CDR2 (germline): ENHRY, SYGVKD. V dropped 9 bases and J dropped 1 base, with 11 bases sitting between them. The CDR3 loop reads CAITNSRTDTQYF. The DNA of the CDR3 is TGTGCCATTACTAACAGCCGCACAGATACGCAGTATTTT.

This clonotype was seen more than once but under ten times. The V and J genes are TRBV20-1 and TRBJ2-1; possibly TRBD2 for D (6 bases). The CDR3 loop spans 13 amino acids. Germline CDR1 and CDR2: DFQATT and SNEGSKA (reference sequence). The V gene lost 2 bases and the J gene lost 10 bases, with 15 bases spanning the gap. The CDR3 spells CSARLLATIEQFF. CDR3 nucleotide sequence: TGCAGTGCTAGACTCCTAGCGACAATAGAGCAGTTCTTC.

This chain uses TRBV6-5 with TRBJ2-6; weak D call: TRBD1 (6 bases). Trimming took off 0 bases at V and 3 bases at J, with 15 bases between the two ends. This CDR3 is 18 amino acids long. Germline V lookup: CDR1 MNHEY, CDR2 SVGAGI. CDR3 in DNA: TGTGCCAGCAGTTACTCGCGGCAGGGGAATCTTGGGGCCAACGTCCTGACTTTC. Encoded protein: CASSYSRQGNLGANVLTF.

This clonotype was seen only a few times. The CDR3 loop reads CASSLSGLNVNTEAFF. In nucleotides, the CDR3 is TGCGCCAGCAGCTTATCAGGGCTAAACGTGAACACTGAAGCTTTCTTT. The chain has TRBV5-1 and TRBJ1-1; D is perhaps TRBD1 (5 bases). Trimming stripped 2 bases from V and 0 bases from J, with 14 bases between. Germline-derived CDR1 and CDR2 are SGHRS and YFSETQ. The CDR3 runs to 16 residues.

This clonotype was seen repeatedly, ten times or more. J is TRBJ2-7 and V is TRBV5-1, with unresolved D. The length of the CDR3 is 13 residues. CDR1 is SGHRS, CDR2 YFSETQ, per germline. Deletions cut 8 bases from V and 0 bases from J, with 12 bases between. The DNA for the CDR3 is TGCGCCAGTTCCTCCAGTAGCTCCTACGAGCAGTACTTC. Its protein product is CASSSSSSYEQYF.

This clonotype was seen ten or more times. This chain joins TRBV5-1 and TRBJ2-7; no definite D call. Trimming pared 0 bases from V and 0 bases from J, leaving 10 bases between. The CDR3 runs to 15 residues. Germline CDR1 and CDR2: SGHRS and YFSETQ. CDR3 loop: CASSLGHSSSYEQYF. In DNA form, the CDR3 reads TGCGCCAGCAGCTTGGGACACTCGAGCTCCTACGAGCAGTACTTC.

The chain combines TRBV9 with TRBJ2-3, with 8 bases matching TRBD2. Germline CDR1 SGDLS, CDR2 YYNGEE. CDR3 length: 17 amino acids. V was pared by 3 bases and J by 2 bases, with 11 bases of the junction left unmatched. This CDR3 is CASSASLGGRFTDTQYF. The CDR3 DNA sequence: TGTGCCAGCAGCGCATCCCTGGGCGGGAGGTTCACAGATACGCAGTATTTT.

For this clonotype: Since a much larger clone is just one base distant, this may be a read error. The CDR3 carries no conserved terminal phenylalanine or tryptophan, so it likely arises from a read error. The genes are TRBV27 and TRBJ2-3, with 8 bases fitting TRBD2. Trimming removed 6 bases from V and 7 bases from J; junction bases left unmatched: 12. Germline V CDR1 and CDR2: MNHEY, SMNVEV (reference sequence). CDR3 length equals 15 residues. For the CDR3, the DNA is TGTGCCAGCAGCACCGGCGGGGGGTGGGGATATACGCAGTATTCT. This codes for CASSTGGGWGYTQYS.